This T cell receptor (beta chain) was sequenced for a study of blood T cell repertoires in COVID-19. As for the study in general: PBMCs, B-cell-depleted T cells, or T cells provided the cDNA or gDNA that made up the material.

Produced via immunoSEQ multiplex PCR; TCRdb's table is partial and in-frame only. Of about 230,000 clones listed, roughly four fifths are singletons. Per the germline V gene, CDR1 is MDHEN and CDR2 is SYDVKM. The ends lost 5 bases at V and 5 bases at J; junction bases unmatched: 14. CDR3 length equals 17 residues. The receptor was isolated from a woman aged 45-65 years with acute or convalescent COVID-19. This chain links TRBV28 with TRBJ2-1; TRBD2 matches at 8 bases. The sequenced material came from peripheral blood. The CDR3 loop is CASSLSLRAGADNEQFF. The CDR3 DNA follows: TGTGCCAGCAGTCTAAGTCTGAGAGCGGGGGCTGACAATGAGCAGTTCTTC. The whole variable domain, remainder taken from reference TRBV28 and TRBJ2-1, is DVKVTQSSRYLVKRTGEKVFLECVQDMDHENMFWYRQDPGLGLRLIYFSYDVKMKEKGDIPEGYSVSREKKERFSLILESASTNQTSMYLCASSLSLRAGADNEQFFGPGTRLTVL.